The 3 T cell receptor beta chains below were found in one sample sequenced in a study of cytotoxic CD8 clonotypes in ibrutinib-treated CLL. Generated by immunoSEQ multiplex PCR, the TCRdb table keeps only in-frame clones and is missing some. Of about 270,000 clones in the sample, approximately 76% were seen once. This specimen was PBMCs, taken at disease progression, from a patient treated with ibrutinib. Source of these receptors: a human donor with chronic lymphocytic leukemia.

This chain uses TRBV10-3 with TRBJ1-2; D gene unclear. The germline V gene encodes CDR1 ENHRY and CDR2 SYGVKD. This CDR3 is 19 amino acids long. The V and J ends lost 0 bases and 0 bases respectively, with 20 bases between them. CDR3 loop: CAISESNAFPRTSNYGYTF. In DNA, the CDR3 is TGTGCCATCAGTGAGTCAAATGCCTTCCCCCGGACCTCTAACTATGGCTACACCTTC.

The genes are TRBV19 and TRBJ1-2; no clear D gene. Germline assignment: CDR1 LNHDA and CDR2 SQIVND (reference sequence). Trimming cost V 5 bases and J 6 bases, with 13 bases left between them. CDR3 length: 13 residues. The CDR3 loop reads CASSPPSSNGYTF. The CDR3 DNA reads as TGTGCCAGTAGTCCCCCCAGCTCCAATGGCTACACCTTC.

V and J are TRBV5-1 and TRBJ2-5; D is ambiguous. The germline gives CDR1 SGHRS, CDR2 YFSETQ. The V and J ends lost 4 bases and 2 bases respectively, with 12 bases between them. This CDR3 region has 14 residues. The DNA of the CDR3 is TGCGCCAGCAGCATTCCGACCCCGCAAGAGACCCAGTACTTC. It encodes CASSIPTPQETQYF. The complete variable domain, with remaining parts taken from reference TRBV5-1 and TRBJ2-5, reads KAGVTQTPRYLIKTRGQQVTLSCSPISGHRSVSWYQQTPGQGLQFLFEYFSETQRNKGNFPGRFSGRQFSNSRSEMNVSTLELGDSALYLCASSIPTPQETQYFGPGTRLLVL.